These 3 T cell receptor beta chains were sequenced from one sample in a study of blood T cell repertoires in COVID-19. Assay used: immunoSEQ multiplex PCR; TCRdb lists only in-frame clones, some missing. The repertoire consists of roughly 260,000 clones, with 82% occurring once and the leading ten covering more than 4.5%. The sequencing input was peripheral blood. These TCRs come from a woman aged 80 or older with active or convalescent COVID-19.

On this clone itself: This sample includes further DNA sequences coding for the same CDR3. The chain has TRBV18 and TRBJ2-7; 7 nucleotides line up with TRBD2. This CDR3 contains 13 residues. Trimming removed 2 bases from V and 4 bases from J; junction bases left unmatched: 2. Germline assignment: CDR1 KGHSH and CDR2 LQKENI. CDR3 coding DNA: TGTGCCAGCTCACCAACCGGGGGGTACGAGCAGTACTTC. This encodes CASSPTGGYEQYF.

This chain uses TRBV3-1 (or the pseudogene TRBV3-2) with TRBJ1-1; maybe TRBD1 (6 bases). Trimming pared 4 bases from V and 5 bases from J, leaving 11 bases between. Germline values: CDR1 LGHDT, CDR2 YNNKEL (reference sequence). The CDR3 consists of 13 residues. CDR3 protein: CASSLRGATEAFF. CDR3 nucleotides: TGTGCCAGCAGCCTCCGGGGGGCTACTGAAGCTTTCTTT.

This clone was detected a few times. The V and J genes are TRBV4-1 and TRBJ2-5; the match to TRBD1 covers 7 bases. Germline loops: CDR1 MGHRA, CDR2 YSYEKL. The CDR3 is 16 amino acids. V lost 3 bases, J lost 5 bases, and 12 bases stayed unmatched. Written as DNA, the CDR3 is TGCGCCAGCAGCCAGGGAACTTCGACAGGGCGGGAGACCCAGTACTTC. It specifies CASSQGTSTGRETQYF.